This T cell receptor beta chain comes out of a study of tumor and adjacent non-tumor tissue in lung cancer. Three rounds of nested PCR, following a modified ARM-PCR protocol, produced the TCRbeta library. TCRdb fed the multiplex PCR reads into MiXCR, producing one record per CDR3 protein. Found here are 120,000 or so distinct CDR3 sequences, 66% of them singletons; the top ten hold around 13%. Study-wide results and limits: Shorter survival was associated with higher TCR diversity in tumors.

The germline gives CDR1 MGHRA, CDR2 YSYEKL. There are 17 residues in the CDR3. With 4 bases removed from V and 2 bases from J, the gap between germline ends came to 18 bases. This clonotype was detected only a few times. The antigen is not known. No cell sorting was done before RNA was extracted from the tissue. The sequenced material came from lung tumor tissue. This TCR was recovered from a man between 25 and 39 years old with non-small cell lung cancer. The genes are TRBV4-1 and TRBJ1-5, with D unresolved. This CDR3 reads CASSREVTSPGNQPQHF. The CDR3 DNA is TGCGCCAGCAGCCGAGAGGTTACTTCGCCGGGCAATCAGCCCCAGCATTTT.